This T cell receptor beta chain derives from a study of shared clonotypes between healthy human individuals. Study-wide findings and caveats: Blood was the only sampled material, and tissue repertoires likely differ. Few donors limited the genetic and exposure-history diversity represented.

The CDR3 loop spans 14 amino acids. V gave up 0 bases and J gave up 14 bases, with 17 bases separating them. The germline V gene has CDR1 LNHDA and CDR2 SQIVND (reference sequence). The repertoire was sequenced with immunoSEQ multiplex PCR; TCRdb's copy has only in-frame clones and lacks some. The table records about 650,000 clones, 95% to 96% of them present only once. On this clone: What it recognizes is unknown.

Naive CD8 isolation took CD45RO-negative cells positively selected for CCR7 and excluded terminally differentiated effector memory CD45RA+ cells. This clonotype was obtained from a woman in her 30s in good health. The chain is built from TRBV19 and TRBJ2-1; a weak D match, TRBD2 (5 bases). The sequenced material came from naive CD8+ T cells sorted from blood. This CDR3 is CASSIDPEGYFKFF. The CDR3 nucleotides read TGTGCCAGTAGTATAGACCCCGAGGGCTATTTTAAGTTCTTC.